Listed below are T cell receptor beta chains from one sample, sequenced in a study of PD-1 blockade in classical Hodgkin lymphoma. Only in-frame clones appear in the TCRdb table, and some are missing; sequencing was by immunoSEQ multiplex PCR. Found here are about 30,000 clones, about four fifths of them singletons; the top ten hold 17%. This specimen was peripheral blood mononuclear cells (PBMCs), taken before the fourth cycle of nivolumab. These receptor sequences come from a human donor with classical Hodgkin lymphoma. The CDR3 runs from the conserved cysteine through the conserved F or W. The order of the fields is CDR3 DNA, CDR3 protein, clone size, D gene, V gene, J gene. The D gene is left open where the match is weak. Some rows mark clone size as missing; the rest say once, few, many or name a class of expanded clone.

TGTGCCAGCAGCCTGCACCGGGACAGGGGGTCCGAGCAGTACTTC	CASSLHRDRGSEQYF	NA	TRBD1	TRBV7-9	TRBJ2-7
TGTGCCAGCAGCCCAGGGTACGGATATGGCTACACCTTC	CASSPGYGYGYTF	NA	NA	TRBV7-9	TRBJ1-2
TGTGCCAGCACCACCCCGGGACAGGAATTGGGTGAGCAGTTCTTC	CASTTPGQELGEQFF	NA	TRBD1	TRBV6-1	TRBJ2-1
TGTGCCAGCAGCCAAGACCGTGGGAGCGCCCTCCCGAACACCGGGGAGCTGTTTTTT	CASSQDRGSALPNTGELFF	NA	NA	TRBV4-2	TRBJ2-2
TGCGCCAGCAGTGAGGAGGAGTACACCGGGGAGCTGTTTTTT	CASSEEEYTGELFF	NA	NA	TRBV10-1	TRBJ2-2
TGCGCCAGCAGACATACTAGCGGGAGCGTAGATACGCAGTATTTT	CASRHTSGSVDTQYF	NA	TRBD2	TRBV5-1	TRBJ2-3
TGTGCCAGCAGCCAACCTATCTTTGAAGCTTTCTTT	CASSQPIFEAFF	NA	NA	TRBV7-9	TRBJ1-1
TGTGCCAGCAGCGTAGGCGGAGGACTAGCCAAAAACATTCAGTACTTC	CASSVGGGLAKNIQYF	NA	NA	TRBV9	TRBJ2-4
TGTGCCAGCAGTCAGGGCTCCTACAATGAGCAGTTCTTC	CASSQGSYNEQFF	NA	NA	TRBV2	TRBJ2-1
TGTGCCAGCAGCGTCAGGGGAGGGAATTCACCCCTCCACTTT	CASSVRGGNSPLHF	few	NA	TRBV27	TRBJ1-6
TGTGCCAGCAGCTCCAATAGGGGCAACACCGGGGAGCTGTTTTTT	CASSSNRGNTGELFF	NA	NA	TRBV11-1	TRBJ2-2
TGTGCCACGCCCCTAGCGGGGCTCCAAGAGACCCAGTACTTC	CATPLAGLQETQYF	NA	TRBD2	TRBV9	TRBJ2-5
TGTGCCAGCAGCGTATCCAGGGGCGGTGAGCAGTTCTTC	CASSVSRGGEQFF	NA	NA	TRBV9	TRBJ2-1
TGCGCCAGCAGCCAAACAACTCACCCCGGGACAGGGGACGAGCAGTACTTC	CASSQTTHPGTGDEQYF	few	TRBD1	TRBV4-3	TRBJ2-7
TGTGCCAGCAGCTTACATGGGGGCTACGAGCAGTACTTC	CASSLHGGYEQYF	few	NA	TRBV7-2	TRBJ2-7
TGTGCCAGCAGCTTAGGAAACCGACACGGCTACAATGAGCAGTTCTTC	CASSLGNRHGYNEQFF	NA	NA	TRBV7-3	TRBJ2-1
TGTGCCAGCAGTTCCCCCGGGACGATGAATCAGCCCCAGCATTTT	CASSSPGTMNQPQHF	NA	NA	TRBV28	TRBJ1-5
TGTGCCACCAGCAGAGAGCAGGGCCCCCTTTATGGCTACACCTTC	CATSREQGPLYGYTF	NA	NA	TRBV15	TRBJ1-2
TGTGCCAGTAGTATAGGGGGACACAAAAAAGAGACCCAGTACTTC	CASSIGGHKKETQYF	NA	NA	TRBV19	TRBJ2-5
TGTGCCAGCAGCTCAACTAACTATGGCTACACCTTC	CASSSTNYGYTF	NA	NA	TRBV7-2	TRBJ1-2
TGTGCCAGAAGCTTATTAAGGGATGAGCCCCAGCATTTT	CARSLLRDEPQHF	few	NA	TRBV7-5	TRBJ1-5
TGTGCCAGTAGTATAGGACAGGGTTCGACTGAAGCTTTCTTT	CASSIGQGSTEAFF	NA	TRBD1	TRBV19	TRBJ1-1
TGTGCCAGCAGCCCGGGTGGCTCCTACAATGAGCAGTTCTTC	CASSPGGSYNEQFF	NA	NA	TRBV11-3	TRBJ2-1
TGTGCCAGCAGCGAGGGGTACAGAATGACAACTAATGAAAAACTGTTTTTT	CASSEGYRMTTNEKLFF	NA	NA	TRBV7-9	TRBJ1-4
TGTGCCAGCAGCTTAACTAGGCTGGGTTACGAGCAGTACTTC	CASSLTRLGYEQYF	NA	NA	TRBV7-8	TRBJ2-7
TGTGCCAGCACTCCCACTATCCTGTGGAACACTGAAGCTTTCTTT	CASTPTILWNTEAFF	NA	NA	TRBV6-5	TRBJ1-1
TGTGCCTGCTTGACTAGCGGGGGGTTCAATGAGCAGTTCTTC	CACLTSGGFNEQFF	once	TRBD2	TRBV30	TRBJ2-1
TGTGCCATCAGAGACAGGGACAATCAGCCCCAGCATTTT	CAIRDRDNQPQHF	NA	TRBD1	TRBV10-3	TRBJ1-5
TGTGCCAGCAGTCCGGGGTACAACACCGGGGAGCTGTTTTTT	CASSPGYNTGELFF	NA	NA	TRBV27	TRBJ2-2
TGTGCCAGCAAGGAAGGTCCGACGGGCAATGAGCAGTTCTTC	CASKEGPTGNEQFF	NA	NA	TRBV28	TRBJ2-1
TGTGCCTGGGATAGGGCGCGGGTTTACGAGCAGTACTTC	CAWDRARVYEQYF	NA	NA	TRBV30	TRBJ2-7
TGTGCCAGCAGCGGGACTAGCGGGAGGGTCAATGAGCAGTTCTTC	CASSGTSGRVNEQFF	NA	TRBD2	TRBV7-9	TRBJ2-1
TGTGCCAGCAGCTGGGCTAGCGGTCCCTACGAGCAGTACTTC	CASSWASGPYEQYF	NA	TRBD2	TRBV11-1	TRBJ2-7
TGTGCCTGGAGTGGACGGGGTACTGAAGCTTTCTTT	CAWSGRGTEAFF	few	NA	TRBV30	TRBJ1-1
TGTGCCATCAGTCCGGGACAGGGCGGTTCACCCCTCCACTTT	CAISPGQGGSPLHF	NA	TRBD1	TRBV10-3	TRBJ1-6
TGTGCCAGCAGTGGACAGATGGGGAGCCGCAATCAGCCCCAGCATTTT	CASSGQMGSRNQPQHF	NA	NA	TRBV28	TRBJ1-5
TGCAGCGTTGCACTTGATAGGGAATATGGCTACACCTTC	CSVALDREYGYTF	NA	NA	TRBV29-1	TRBJ1-2
TGCGCCAGCAGTGAGACAGGGGCGAACACTGAAGCTTTCTTT	CASSETGANTEAFF	NA	TRBD1	TRBV10-2	TRBJ1-1
TGTGCCAGCAGCTTGGGATTCGGGAACACTGAAGCTTTCTTT	CASSLGFGNTEAFF	NA	NA	TRBV7-2	TRBJ1-1
TGTGCCAGCAGCTGGTTAGGACAGGCCCCTGAAGCTTTCTTT	CASSWLGQAPEAFF	NA	TRBD1	TRBV5-8	TRBJ1-1
TGTGCCAGCGAAACAGGGGGGAGTTTATATGGCTACACCTTC	CASETGGSLYGYTF	NA	TRBD1	TRBV28	TRBJ1-2
TGTGCCAGCAGGTGGGAGAGCACAGATACGCAGTATTTT	CASRWESTDTQYF	NA	NA	TRBV27	TRBJ2-3
TGTGCCAGCAACGGTGGGACAGGTATCTACGAGCAGTACTTC	CASNGGTGIYEQYF	NA	TRBD1	TRBV9	TRBJ2-7
TGTGCCAGCTCACCACCGACAGGGGGTTTGACTGGGGCCAACGTCCTGACTTTC	CASSPPTGGLTGANVLTF	NA	TRBD1	TRBV18	TRBJ2-6
TGTGCCAGCAGCTTAGCTTACTCCCCCTACAATGAGCAGTTCTTC	CASSLAYSPYNEQFF	NA	NA	TRBV7-8	TRBJ2-1
TGTGCCAGCAGCTTACAAGTCACCCCCGGGGAGCTGTTTTTT	CASSLQVTPGELFF	NA	NA	TRBV5-8	TRBJ2-2